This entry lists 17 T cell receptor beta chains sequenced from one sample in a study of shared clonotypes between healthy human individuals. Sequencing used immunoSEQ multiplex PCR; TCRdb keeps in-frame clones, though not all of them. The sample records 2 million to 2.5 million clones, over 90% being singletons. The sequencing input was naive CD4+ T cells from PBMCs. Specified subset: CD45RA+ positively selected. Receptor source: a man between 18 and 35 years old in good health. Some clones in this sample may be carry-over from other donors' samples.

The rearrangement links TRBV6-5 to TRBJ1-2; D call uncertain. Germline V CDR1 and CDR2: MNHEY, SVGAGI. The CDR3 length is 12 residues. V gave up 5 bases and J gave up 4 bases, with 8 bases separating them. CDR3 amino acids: CASSGLGYGYTF. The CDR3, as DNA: TGTGCCAGCAGTGGACTAGGCTATGGCTACACCTTC.

CDR3 amino acids: CASSLSGVYSNQPQHF. In nucleotides, the CDR3 is TGTGCCAGCAGTTTATCAGGGGTCTATAGCAATCAGCCCCAGCATTTT. V and J are TRBV27 and TRBJ1-5; perhaps TRBD1 as D (5 bases). Germline values: CDR1 MNHEY, CDR2 SMNVEV (reference sequence). The CDR3 is 16 amino acids. With 0 bases removed from V and 0 bases from J, the gap between germline ends came to 9 bases.

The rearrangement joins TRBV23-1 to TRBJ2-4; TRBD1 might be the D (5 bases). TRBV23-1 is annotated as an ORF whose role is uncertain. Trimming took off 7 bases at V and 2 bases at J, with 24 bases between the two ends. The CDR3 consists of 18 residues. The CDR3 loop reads CASTEGRRGALSKNIQYF. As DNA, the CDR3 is TGCGCCAGCACGGAAGGACGTAGGGGCGCTCTTTCCAAAAACATTCAGTACTTC.

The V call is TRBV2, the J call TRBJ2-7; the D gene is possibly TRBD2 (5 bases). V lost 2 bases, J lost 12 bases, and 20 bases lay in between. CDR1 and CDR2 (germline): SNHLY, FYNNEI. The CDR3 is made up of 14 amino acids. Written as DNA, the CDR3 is TGTGCCAGCAGTGAATCCTTAGGCGGAGGCCGTGTGTACTTC. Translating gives CASSESLGGGRVYF.

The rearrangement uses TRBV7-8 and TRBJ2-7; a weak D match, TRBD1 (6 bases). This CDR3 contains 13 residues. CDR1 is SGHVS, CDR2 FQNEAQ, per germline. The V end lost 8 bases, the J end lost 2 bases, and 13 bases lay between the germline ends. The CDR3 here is CASARTVAYEQYF. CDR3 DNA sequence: TGTGCCAGCGCCAGGACAGTCGCCTACGAGCAGTACTTC.

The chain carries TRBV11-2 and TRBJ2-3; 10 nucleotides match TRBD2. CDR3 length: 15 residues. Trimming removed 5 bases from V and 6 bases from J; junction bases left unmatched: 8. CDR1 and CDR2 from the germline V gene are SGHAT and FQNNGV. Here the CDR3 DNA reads TGTGCCAGCAGCCTACAAGCGGGAGGGGGGGATACGCAGTATTTT. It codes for CASSLQAGGGDTQYF. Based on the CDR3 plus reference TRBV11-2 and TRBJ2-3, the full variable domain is EAGVAQSPRYKIIEKRQSVAFWCNPISGHATLYWYQQILGQGPKLLIQFQNNGVVDDSQLPKDRFSAERLKGVDSTLKIQPAKLEDSAVYLCASSLQAGGGDTQYFGPGTRLTVL.

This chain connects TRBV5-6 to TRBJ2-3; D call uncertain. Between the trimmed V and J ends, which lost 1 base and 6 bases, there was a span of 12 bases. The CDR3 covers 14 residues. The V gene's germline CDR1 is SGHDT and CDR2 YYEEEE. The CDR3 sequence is CASSLIFVLDTQYF. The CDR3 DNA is TGTGCCAGCAGCTTGATCTTCGTCTTGGATACGCAGTATTTT. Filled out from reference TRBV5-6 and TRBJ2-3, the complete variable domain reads DAGVTQSPTHLIKTRGQQVTLRCSPKSGHDTVSWYQQALGQGPQFIFQYYEEEERQRGNFPDRFSGHQFPNYSSELNVNALLLGDSALYLCASSLIFVLDTQYFGPGTRLTVL.

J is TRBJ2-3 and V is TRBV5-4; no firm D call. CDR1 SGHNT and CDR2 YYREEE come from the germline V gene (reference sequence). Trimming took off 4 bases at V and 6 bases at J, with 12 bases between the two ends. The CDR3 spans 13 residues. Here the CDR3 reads CASSPPVADTQYF. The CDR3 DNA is TGTGCCAGCAGCCCCCCAGTGGCTGATACGCAGTATTTT.

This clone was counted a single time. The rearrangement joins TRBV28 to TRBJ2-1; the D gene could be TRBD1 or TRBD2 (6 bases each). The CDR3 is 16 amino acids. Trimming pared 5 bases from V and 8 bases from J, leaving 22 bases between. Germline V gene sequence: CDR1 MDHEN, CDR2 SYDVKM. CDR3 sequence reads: CASSPRGRGLGHEQFF. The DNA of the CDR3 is TGTGCCAGCAGTCCCCGCGGACGGGGGCTAGGTCATGAGCAGTTCTTC.

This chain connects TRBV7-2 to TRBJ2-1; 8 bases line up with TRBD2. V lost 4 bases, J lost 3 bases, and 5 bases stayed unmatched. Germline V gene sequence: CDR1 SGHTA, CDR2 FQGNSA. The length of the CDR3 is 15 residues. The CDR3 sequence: CASSSWRGVYNEQFF. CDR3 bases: TGTGCCAGCAGCTCGTGGCGGGGGGTCTACAATGAGCAGTTCTTC.

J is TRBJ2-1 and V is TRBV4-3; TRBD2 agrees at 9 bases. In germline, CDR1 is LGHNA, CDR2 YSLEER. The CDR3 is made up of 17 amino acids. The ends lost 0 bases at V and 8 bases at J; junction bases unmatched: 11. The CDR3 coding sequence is TGCGCCAGCAGCCAAGACGCGGCCGGGACTAGCTTGGATGAGCAGTTCTTC. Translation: CASSQDAAGTSLDEQFF.

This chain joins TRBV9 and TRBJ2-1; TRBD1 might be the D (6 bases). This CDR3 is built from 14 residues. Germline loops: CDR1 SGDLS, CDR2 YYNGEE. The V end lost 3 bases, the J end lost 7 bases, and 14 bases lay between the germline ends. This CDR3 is CASSGSGAGNEQFF. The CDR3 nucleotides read TGTGCCAGCAGCGGATCAGGGGCCGGGAATGAGCAGTTCTTC. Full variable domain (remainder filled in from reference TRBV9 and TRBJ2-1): DSGVTQTPKHLITATGQRVTLRCSPRSGDLSVYWYQQSLDQGLQFLIQYYNGEERAKGNILERFSAQQFPDLHSELNLSSLELGDSALYFCASSGSGAGNEQFFGPGTRLTVL.

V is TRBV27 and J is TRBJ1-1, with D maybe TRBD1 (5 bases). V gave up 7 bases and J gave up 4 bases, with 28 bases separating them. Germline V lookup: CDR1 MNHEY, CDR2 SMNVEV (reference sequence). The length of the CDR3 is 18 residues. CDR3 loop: CASTLNGGGRIWGTEAFF. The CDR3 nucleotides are TGTGCCAGCACCCTTAACGGGGGAGGTAGGATCTGGGGCACTGAAGCTTTCTTT.

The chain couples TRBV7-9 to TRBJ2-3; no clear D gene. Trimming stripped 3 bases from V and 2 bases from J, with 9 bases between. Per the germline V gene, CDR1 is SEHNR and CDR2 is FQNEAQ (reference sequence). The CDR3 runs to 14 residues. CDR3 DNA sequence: TGTGCCAGCAGCTTGGTGACAAACACAGATACGCAGTATTTT. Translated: CASSLVTNTDTQYF. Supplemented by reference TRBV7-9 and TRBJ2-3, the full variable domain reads DTGVSQNPRHKITKRGQNVTFRCDPISEHNRLYWYRQTLGQGPEFLTYFQNEAQLEKSRLLSDRFSAERPKGSFSTLEIQRTEQGDSAMYLCASSLVTNTDTQYFGPGTRLTVL.

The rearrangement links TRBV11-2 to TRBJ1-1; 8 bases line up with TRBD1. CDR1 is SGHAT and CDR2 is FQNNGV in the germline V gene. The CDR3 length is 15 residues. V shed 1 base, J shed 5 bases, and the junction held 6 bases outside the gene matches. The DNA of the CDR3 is TGTGCCAGCAGCTTAGCAGGACAGGGCAGGACTGAAGCTTTCTTT. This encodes CASSLAGQGRTEAFF.

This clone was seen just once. Written as DNA, the CDR3 is TGTGCCAGCTCACCCCGGGAGAAGACAGGGTATGGCTACACCTTC. This translates into CASSPREKTGYGYTF. V usage is TRBV18 and J usage is TRBJ1-2, with TRBD1 matching over 7 bases. CDR1 is KGHSH and CDR2 is LQKENI in the germline V gene. CDR3 length equals 15 residues. J was trimmed by 5 bases and V by 3 bases; bases with no gene match: 9.

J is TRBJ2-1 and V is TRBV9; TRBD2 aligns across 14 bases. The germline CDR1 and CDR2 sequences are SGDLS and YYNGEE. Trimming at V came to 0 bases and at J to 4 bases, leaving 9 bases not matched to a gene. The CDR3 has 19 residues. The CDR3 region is CASSVAGFGTSGSYNEQFF. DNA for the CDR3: TGTGCCAGCAGCGTAGCTGGATTTGGGACTAGCGGGAGTTACAATGAGCAGTTCTTC. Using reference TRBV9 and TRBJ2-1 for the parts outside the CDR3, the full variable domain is DSGVTQTPKHLITATGQRVTLRCSPRSGDLSVYWYQQSLDQGLQFLIQYYNGEERAKGNILERFSAQQFPDLHSELNLSSLELGDSALYFCASSVAGFGTSGSYNEQFFGPGTRLTVL.